This is a list of T cell receptor beta chains from one sample in a study of blood T cell repertoires in COVID-19. Assay used: immunoSEQ multiplex PCR; TCRdb lists only in-frame clones, some missing. Seen here are a few hundred thousand clones, about four fifths observed once, and the top ten hold approximately 1.4%. Sequenced sample: peripheral blood. The receptors here all came from a middle-aged woman who had recovered from COVID-19. CDR3s include the opening cysteine and the closing phenylalanine or tryptophan. Each record gives: CDR3 length, clone size, V gene, D gene, J gene, CDR3 protein, CDR3 DNA. The D gene is left open where the match is weak. For some rows the clone size is stated as once, few or many, or as a class when expanded; others skip it.

>14|once|TRBV18|TRBD1|TRBJ2-3
CASSPMDRADTQYF
TGTGCCAGCTCACCCATGGACAGGGCAGATACGCAGTATTTT
>17|-|TRBV3-1/TRBV3-2|TRBD2|TRBJ2-1
CASSHHRGGGAYNEQFF
TGTGCCAGCAGCCACCACCGGGGCGGGGGGGCCTACAATGAGCAGTTCTTC
>17|-|TRBV11-3|TRBD1|TRBJ2-2
CASSPKTGGSDTGELFF
TGTGCCAGCAGCCCCAAGACAGGGGGCAGTGACACCGGGGAGCTGTTTTTT
>12|-|TRBV28|-|TRBJ1-4
CASSSVNEKLFF
TGTGCCAGCAGTTCAGTCAATGAAAAACTGTTTTTT
>14|-|TRBV11-1|-|TRBJ2-7
CASSLVDSAYEQYF
TGTGCCAGCAGCTTAGTGGACAGCGCCTACGAGCAGTACTTC
>15|-|TRBV6-5|TRBD1|TRBJ1-4
CASSRVGDRNEKLFF
TGTGCCAGCTCCCGGGTGGGGGACAGGAATGAAAAACTGTTTTTT
>16|-|TRBV7-6|-|TRBJ2-3
CASSSGVPGFTDTQYF
TGTGCCAGCAGCTCCGGGGTCCCAGGTTTCACAGATACGCAGTATTTT
>15|few|TRBV6-5|TRBD1|TRBJ2-1
CASSYGDRLGNEQFF
TGTGCCAGCAGTTACGGGGACAGGCTTGGAAATGAGCAGTTCTTC
>16|once|TRBV30|-|TRBJ1-3
CAWSALGGFSGNTIYF
TGTGCCTGGAGTGCACTCGGGGGGTTCTCTGGAAACACCATATATTTT
>14|-|TRBV11-3|TRBD2|TRBJ2-3
CASSQGLAGDTQYF
TGTGCCAGCAGCCAAGGACTAGCCGGAGATACGCAGTATTTT
>13|-|TRBV2|-|TRBJ2-5
CASSEGTGETQYF
TGTGCCAGCAGTGAAGGAACCGGAGAGACCCAGTACTTC
>17|-|TRBV4-2|TRBD1|TRBJ2-5
CASSQGSGDHRGETQYF
TGTGCCAGCAGCCAAGGGTCGGGGGACCACAGGGGGGAGACCCAGTACTTC
>17|-|TRBV7-2|-|TRBJ1-4
CASSLGSGAGINEKLFF
TGTGCCAGCAGCTTAGGTAGTGGGGCAGGTATTAATGAAAAACTGTTTTTT
>14|-|TRBV15|TRBD1|TRBJ2-7
CATTIEPGGYEQYF
TGTGCCACCACCATAGAGCCAGGGGGTTACGAGCAGTACTTC
>12|few|TRBV29-1|TRBD1|TRBJ1-1
CSVDYNRGQAFF
TGCAGCGTGGACTATAACAGGGGGCAGGCTTTCTTT
>15|-|TRBV5-1|TRBD1|TRBJ1-1
CASSLGRDRGTEAFF
TGCGCCAGCAGCTTGGGACGGGACAGGGGCACTGAAGCTTTCTTT
>14|-|TRBV7-9|TRBD1|TRBJ2-3
CASSSGQGADTQYF
TGTGCCAGCAGCTCGGGACAGGGAGCGGATACGCAGTATTTT
>16|-|TRBV24-1|TRBD1|TRBJ2-3
CATSEYQGAATDTQYF
TGTGCCACCAGTGAATATCAGGGGGCCGCGACAGATACGCAGTATTTT
>14|-|TRBV28|-|TRBJ1-1
CASRLRGGRTEAFF
TGTGCCAGCCGCCTGAGGGGGGGAAGGACTGAAGCTTTCTTT
>14|many|TRBV18|TRBD1|TRBJ1-6
CASSPEGQGSPLHF
TGTGCCAGCTCCCCGGAAGGACAGGGATCACCCCTCCACTTT
>15|-|TRBV28|-|TRBJ1-1
CASREGGTGNTEAFF
TGTGCCAGCAGGGAGGGCGGTACGGGAAACACTGAAGCTTTCTTT
>13|-|TRBV30|TRBD1|TRBJ1-6
CALDRQGNSPLHF
TGTGCCTTGGATCGACAGGGGAATTCACCCCTCCACTTT
>13|once|TRBV5-4|TRBD1|TRBJ2-5
CASSPGTAETQYF
TGTGCCAGCAGCCCGGGGACAGCAGAGACCCAGTACTTC
>17|-|TRBV2|-|TRBJ1-5
CASSEVTGTHSNQPQHF
TGTGCCAGCAGTGAAGTGACCGGGACTCATAGCAATCAGCCCCAGCATTTT
>17|few|TRBV15|TRBD1|TRBJ1-4
CATSRGTGRTSNEKLFF
TGTGCCACCAGCAGGGGGACAGGGCGGACGTCTAATGAAAAACTGTTTTTT